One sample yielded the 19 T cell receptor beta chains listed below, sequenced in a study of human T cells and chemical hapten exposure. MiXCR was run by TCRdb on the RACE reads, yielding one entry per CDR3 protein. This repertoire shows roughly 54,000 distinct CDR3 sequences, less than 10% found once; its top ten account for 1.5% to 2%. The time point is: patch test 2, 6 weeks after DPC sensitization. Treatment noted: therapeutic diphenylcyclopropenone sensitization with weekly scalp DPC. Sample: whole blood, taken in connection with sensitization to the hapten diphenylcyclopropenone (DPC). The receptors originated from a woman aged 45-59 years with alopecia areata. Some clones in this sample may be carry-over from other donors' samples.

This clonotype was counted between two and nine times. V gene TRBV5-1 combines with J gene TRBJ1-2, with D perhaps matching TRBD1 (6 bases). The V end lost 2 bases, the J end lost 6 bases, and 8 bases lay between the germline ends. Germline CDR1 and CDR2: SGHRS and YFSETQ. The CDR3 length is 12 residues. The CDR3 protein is CASSFQGHGYTF. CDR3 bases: TGCGCCAGCAGCTTCCAGGGGCATGGCTACACCTTC.

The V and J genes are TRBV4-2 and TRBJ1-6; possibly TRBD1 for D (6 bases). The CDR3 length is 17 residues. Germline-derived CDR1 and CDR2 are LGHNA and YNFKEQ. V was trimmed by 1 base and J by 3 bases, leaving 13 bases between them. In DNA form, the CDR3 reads TGTGCCAGCAGCCAAGCGACAGGACAGTTCTATAATTCACCCCTCCACTTT. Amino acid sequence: CASSQATGQFYNSPLHF.

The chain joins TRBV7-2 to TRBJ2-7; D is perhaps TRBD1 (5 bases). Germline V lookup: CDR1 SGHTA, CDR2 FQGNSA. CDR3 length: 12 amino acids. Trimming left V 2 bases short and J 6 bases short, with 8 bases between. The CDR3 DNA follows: TGTGCCAGCAGCTTAAGTAGGGGCGAGCAGTACTTC. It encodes CASSLSRGEQYF.

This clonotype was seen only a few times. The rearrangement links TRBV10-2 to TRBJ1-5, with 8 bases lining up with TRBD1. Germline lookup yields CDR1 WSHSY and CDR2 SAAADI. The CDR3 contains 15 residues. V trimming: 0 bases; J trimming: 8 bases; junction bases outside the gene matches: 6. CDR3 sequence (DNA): TGCGCCAGCAGTGAGTCGGGGCAGGGGGCTGAGCCCCAGCATTTT. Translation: CASSESGQGAEPQHF.

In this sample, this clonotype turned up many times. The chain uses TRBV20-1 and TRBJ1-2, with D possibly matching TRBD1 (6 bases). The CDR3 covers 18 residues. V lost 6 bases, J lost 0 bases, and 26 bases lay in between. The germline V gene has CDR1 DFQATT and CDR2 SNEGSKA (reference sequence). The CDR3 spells CSAKSGRQANPPNYGYTF. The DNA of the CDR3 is TGCAGTGCGAAATCGGGTAGACAGGCAAATCCCCCTAACTATGGCTACACCTTC.

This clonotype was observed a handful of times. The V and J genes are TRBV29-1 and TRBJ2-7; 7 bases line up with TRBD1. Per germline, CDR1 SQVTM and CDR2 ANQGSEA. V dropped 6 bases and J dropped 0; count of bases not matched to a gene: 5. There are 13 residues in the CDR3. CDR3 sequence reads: CSVRDSRSYEQYF. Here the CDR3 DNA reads TGCAGCGTCCGGGACAGTCGCTCCTACGAGCAGTACTTC.

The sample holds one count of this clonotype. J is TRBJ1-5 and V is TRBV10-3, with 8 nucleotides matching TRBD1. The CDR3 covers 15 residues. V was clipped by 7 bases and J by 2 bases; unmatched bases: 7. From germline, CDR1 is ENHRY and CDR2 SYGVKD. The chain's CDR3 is CAIMEDRGGNQPQHF. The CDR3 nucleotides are TGTGCCATCATGGAAGACAGGGGTGGCAATCAGCCCCAGCATTTT.

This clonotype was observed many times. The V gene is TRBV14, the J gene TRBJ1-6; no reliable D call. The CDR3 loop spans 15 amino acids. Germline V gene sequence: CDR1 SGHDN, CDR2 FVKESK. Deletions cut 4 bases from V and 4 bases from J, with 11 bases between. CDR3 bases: TGTGCCAGCAGCCCCAGCCGTGGGTATAATTCACCCCTCCACTTT. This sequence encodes CASSPSRGYNSPLHF.

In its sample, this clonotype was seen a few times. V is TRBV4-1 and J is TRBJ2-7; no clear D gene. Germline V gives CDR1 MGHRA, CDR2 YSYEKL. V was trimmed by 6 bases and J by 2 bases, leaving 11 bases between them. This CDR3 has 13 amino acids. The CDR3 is CASSWEGPYEQYF. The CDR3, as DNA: TGCGCCAGCAGTTGGGAAGGGCCCTACGAGCAGTACTTC.

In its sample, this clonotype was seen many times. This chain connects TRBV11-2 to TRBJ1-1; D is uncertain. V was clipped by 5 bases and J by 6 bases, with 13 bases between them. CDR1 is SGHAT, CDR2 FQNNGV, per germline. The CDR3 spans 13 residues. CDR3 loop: CASSPILGAEAFF. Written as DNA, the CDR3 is TGTGCCAGCAGCCCAATCCTTGGGGCTGAAGCTTTCTTT.

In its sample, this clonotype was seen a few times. This chain's CDR3 is CASSLGWSATNEKLFF. CDR3 bases: TGTGCCAGCAGCTTAGGCTGGAGTGCAACTAATGAAAAACTGTTTTTT. The gene calls are TRBV11-3 and TRBJ1-4; D uncertain. The CDR3 extends over 16 amino acids. V was cut by 1 base and J by 0 bases, with 9 bases left in between. The germline gives CDR1 SGHNT, CDR2 YENEEA.

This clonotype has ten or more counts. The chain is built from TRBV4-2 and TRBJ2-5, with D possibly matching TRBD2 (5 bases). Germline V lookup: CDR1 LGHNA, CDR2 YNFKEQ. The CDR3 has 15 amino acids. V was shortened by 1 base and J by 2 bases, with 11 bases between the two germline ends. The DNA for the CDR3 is TGTGCCAGCAGCCAAGCTCCTTCGGGGCAAGAGACCCAGTACTTC. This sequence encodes CASSQAPSGQETQYF.

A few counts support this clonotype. In DNA form, the CDR3 reads TGCGCCAGCAGCCAAGCTAGCCAGGGTGGGCAGCCCCAGCATTTT. It yields the protein CASSQASQGGQPQHF. The J gene is TRBJ1-5, the V gene TRBV4-1; D may be TRBD1 (5 bases). V dropped 1 base and J dropped 7 bases, with 14 bases sitting between them. CDR1 is MGHRA, CDR2 YSYEKL, per germline. CDR3 length: 15 residues.

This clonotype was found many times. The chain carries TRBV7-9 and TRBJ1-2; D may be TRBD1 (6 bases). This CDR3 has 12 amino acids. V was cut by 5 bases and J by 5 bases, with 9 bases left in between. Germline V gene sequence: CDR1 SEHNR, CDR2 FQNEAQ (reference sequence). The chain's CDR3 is CASSPGAYGYTF. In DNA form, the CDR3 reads TGTGCCAGCAGCCCAGGGGCATATGGCTACACCTTC.

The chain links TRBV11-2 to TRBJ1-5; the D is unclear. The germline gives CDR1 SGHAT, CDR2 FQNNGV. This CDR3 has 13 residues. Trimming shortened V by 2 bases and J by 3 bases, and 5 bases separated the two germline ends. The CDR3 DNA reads TGTGCCAGCAGCTTAAACACCAATCAGCCCCAGCATTTT. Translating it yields CASSLNTNQPQHF.

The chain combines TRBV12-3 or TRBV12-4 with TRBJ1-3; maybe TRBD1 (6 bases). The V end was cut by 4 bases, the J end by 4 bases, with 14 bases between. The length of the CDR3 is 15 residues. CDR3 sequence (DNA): TGTGCCAGCAGTTCCCACAGGGTCCCCGGAAACACCATATATTTT. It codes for CASSSHRVPGNTIYF.

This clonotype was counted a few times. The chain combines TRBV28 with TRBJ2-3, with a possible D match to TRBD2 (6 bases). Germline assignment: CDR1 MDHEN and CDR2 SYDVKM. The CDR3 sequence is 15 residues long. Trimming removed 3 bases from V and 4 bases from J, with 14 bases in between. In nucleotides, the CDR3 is TGTGCCAGCAGTTTTCGGAGGGAGATCGCAGATACGCAGTATTTT. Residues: CASSFRREIADTQYF.

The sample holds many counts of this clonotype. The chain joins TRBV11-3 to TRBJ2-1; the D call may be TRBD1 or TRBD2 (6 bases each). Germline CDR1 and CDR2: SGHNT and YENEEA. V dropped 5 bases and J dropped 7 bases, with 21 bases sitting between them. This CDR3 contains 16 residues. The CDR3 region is CASSIGGGWQTNEQFF. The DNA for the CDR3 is TGTGCCAGCAGCATCGGAGGGGGTTGGCAGACTAATGAGCAGTTCTTC.

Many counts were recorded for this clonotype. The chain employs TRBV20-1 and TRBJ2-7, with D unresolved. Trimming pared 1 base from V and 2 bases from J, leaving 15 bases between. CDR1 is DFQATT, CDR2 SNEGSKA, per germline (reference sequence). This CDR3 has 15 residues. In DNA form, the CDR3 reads TGCAGTGCTAGAGGACCCACGGTCCGAGCCTACGAGCAGTACTTC. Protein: CSARGPTVRAYEQYF.